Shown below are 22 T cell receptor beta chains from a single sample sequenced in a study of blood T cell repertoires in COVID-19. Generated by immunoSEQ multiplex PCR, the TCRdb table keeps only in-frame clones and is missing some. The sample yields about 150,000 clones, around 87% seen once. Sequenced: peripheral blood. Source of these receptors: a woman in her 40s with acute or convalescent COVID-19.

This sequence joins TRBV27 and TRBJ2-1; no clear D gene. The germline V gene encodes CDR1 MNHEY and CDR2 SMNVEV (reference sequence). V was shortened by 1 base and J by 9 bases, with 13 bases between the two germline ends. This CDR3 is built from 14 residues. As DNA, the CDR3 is TGTGCCAGCAGTTTATTTCTACTGGGCGCTGAGCAGTTCTTC. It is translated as CASSLFLLGAEQFF.

This CDR3 is CASSRGQGWDEQFF. CDR3 nucleotide sequence: TGTGCCAGCAGCCGGGGACAGGGATGGGATGAGCAGTTCTTC. The genes are TRBV5-4 and TRBJ2-1; 9 bases line up with TRBD1. The CDR3 is made up of 14 amino acids. Germline V gene sequence: CDR1 SGHNT, CDR2 YYREEE (reference sequence). V dropped 4 bases and J dropped 8; count of bases not matched to a gene: 7.

This CDR3 reads CASSLSDRVNEQFF. The DNA of the CDR3 is TGTGCCAGCAGCCTCTCGGACAGGGTTAATGAGCAGTTCTTC. This chain uses TRBV3-1 (or the pseudogene TRBV3-2) with TRBJ2-1; 8 bases map to TRBD1. The CDR3 has 14 residues. Germline V CDR1 and CDR2: LGHDT, YNNKEL (reference sequence). Trimming at V came to 4 bases and at J to 7 bases, leaving 6 bases not matched to a gene.

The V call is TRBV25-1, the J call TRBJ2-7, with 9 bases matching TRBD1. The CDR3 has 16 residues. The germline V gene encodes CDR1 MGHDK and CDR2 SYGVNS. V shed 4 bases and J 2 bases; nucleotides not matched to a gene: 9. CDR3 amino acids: CASSATRDRVPYEQYF. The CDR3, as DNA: TGTGCCAGCAGTGCCACCAGGGACAGGGTCCCCTACGAGCAGTACTTC.

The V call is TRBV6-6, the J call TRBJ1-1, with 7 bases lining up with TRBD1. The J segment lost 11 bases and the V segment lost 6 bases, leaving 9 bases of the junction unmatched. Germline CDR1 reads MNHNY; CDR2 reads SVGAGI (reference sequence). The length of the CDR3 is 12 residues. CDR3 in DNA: TGTGCCAGCAGCCGACAGGGTACTTGGGCTTTCTTT. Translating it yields CASSRQGTWAFF.

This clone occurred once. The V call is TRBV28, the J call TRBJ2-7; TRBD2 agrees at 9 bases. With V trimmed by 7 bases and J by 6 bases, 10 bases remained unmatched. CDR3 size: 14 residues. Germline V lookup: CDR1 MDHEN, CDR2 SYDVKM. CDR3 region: CASTLSGGSSEQYF. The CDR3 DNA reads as TGTGCCAGCACCCTTAGCGGGGGATCTTCCGAGCAGTACTTC.

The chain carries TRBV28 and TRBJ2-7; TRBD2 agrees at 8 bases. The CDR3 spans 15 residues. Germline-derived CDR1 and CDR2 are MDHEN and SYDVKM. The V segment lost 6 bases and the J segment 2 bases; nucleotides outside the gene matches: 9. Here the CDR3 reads CASRTGTRVPYEQYF. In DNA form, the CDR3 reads TGTGCCAGCAGGACCGGGACTAGAGTCCCCTACGAGCAGTACTTC.

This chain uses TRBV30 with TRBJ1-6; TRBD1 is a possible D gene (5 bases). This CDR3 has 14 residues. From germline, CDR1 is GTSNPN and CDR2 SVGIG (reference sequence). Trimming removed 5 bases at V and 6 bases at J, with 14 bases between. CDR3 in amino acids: CAWGLQGTNSPLHF. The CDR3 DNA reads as TGTGCCTGGGGGCTCCAGGGTACTAATTCACCCCTCCACTTT.

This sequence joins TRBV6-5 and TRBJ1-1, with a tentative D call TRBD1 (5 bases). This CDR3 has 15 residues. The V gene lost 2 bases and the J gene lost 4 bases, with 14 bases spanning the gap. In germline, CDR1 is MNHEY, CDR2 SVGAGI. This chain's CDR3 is CASSYAGWGGTEAFF. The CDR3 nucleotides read TGTGCCAGCAGTTACGCCGGTTGGGGCGGCACTGAAGCTTTCTTT.

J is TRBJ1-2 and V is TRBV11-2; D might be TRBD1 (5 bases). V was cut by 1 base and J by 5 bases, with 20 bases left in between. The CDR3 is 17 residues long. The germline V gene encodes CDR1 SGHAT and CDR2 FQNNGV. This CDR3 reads CASSLGPRQLSLYGYTF. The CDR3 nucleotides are TGTGCCAGCAGCTTAGGGCCGAGACAGTTATCCCTGTATGGCTACACCTTC.

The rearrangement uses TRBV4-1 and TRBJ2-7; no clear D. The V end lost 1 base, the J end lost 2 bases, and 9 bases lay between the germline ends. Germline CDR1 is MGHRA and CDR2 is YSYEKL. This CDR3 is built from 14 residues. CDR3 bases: TGCGCCAGCAGCCAAGGCTTCAGTCCCTACGAGCAGTACTTC. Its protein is CASSQGFSPYEQYF.

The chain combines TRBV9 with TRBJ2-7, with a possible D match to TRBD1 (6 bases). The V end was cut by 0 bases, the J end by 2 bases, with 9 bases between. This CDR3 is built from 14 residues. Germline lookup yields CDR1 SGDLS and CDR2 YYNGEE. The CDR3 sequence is CASSVGGLAYEQYF. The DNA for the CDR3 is TGTGCCAGCAGCGTAGGGGGGCTCGCCTACGAGCAGTACTTC.

The CDR3 protein is CASSSTGSAPYNEQFF. The DNA for the CDR3 is TGTGCCAGCAGCTCAACAGGGTCGGCGCCCTACAATGAGCAGTTCTTC. The chain combines TRBV7-9 with TRBJ2-1, with D tentatively TRBD1 (6 bases). This CDR3 spans 16 amino acids. The germline V gene encodes CDR1 SEHNR and CDR2 FQNEAQ (reference sequence). V was shortened by 4 bases and J by 2 bases, with 15 bases between the two germline ends.

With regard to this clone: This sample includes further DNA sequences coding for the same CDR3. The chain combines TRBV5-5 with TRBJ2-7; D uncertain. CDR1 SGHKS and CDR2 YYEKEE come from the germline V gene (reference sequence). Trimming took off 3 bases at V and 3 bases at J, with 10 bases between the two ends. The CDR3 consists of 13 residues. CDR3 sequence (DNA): TGTGCCAGCAGCTCAAGAGAAATCTACGAGCAGTACTTC. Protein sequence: CASSSREIYEQYF.

CDR3 sequence: CASSLYDTLGKNIQYF. The CDR3 nucleotides are TGTGCCAGCAGCTTGTACGACACTTTGGGCAAAAACATTCAGTACTTC. The rearrangement joins TRBV5-8 to TRBJ2-4; D is unresolved. V was trimmed by 1 base and J by 3 bases, leaving 14 bases between them. The CDR3 is 16 residues long. The germline gives CDR1 SGHTS, CDR2 YDEGEE.

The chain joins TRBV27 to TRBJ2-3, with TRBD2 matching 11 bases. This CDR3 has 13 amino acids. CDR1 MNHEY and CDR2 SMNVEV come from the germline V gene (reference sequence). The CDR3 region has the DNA TGTTCTAGCGGGGGGACTAGCACAGATACGCAGTATTTT. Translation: CSSGGTSTDTQYF.

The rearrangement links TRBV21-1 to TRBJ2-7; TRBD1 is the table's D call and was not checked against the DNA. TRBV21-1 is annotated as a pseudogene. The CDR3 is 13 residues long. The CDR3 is CASSDRGLYEQYF. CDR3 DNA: TGTGCCAGCAGTGACAGGGGGCTTTACGAGCAGTACTTC.

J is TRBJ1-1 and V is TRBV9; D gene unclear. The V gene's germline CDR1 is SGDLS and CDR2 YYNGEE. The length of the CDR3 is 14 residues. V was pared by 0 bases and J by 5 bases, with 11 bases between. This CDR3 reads CASSVGPGVTEAFF. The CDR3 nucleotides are TGTGCCAGCAGCGTAGGACCCGGGGTGACTGAAGCTTTCTTT. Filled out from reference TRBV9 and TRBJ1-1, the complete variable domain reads DSGVTQTPKHLITATGQRVTLRCSPRSGDLSVYWYQQSLDQGLQFLIQYYNGEERAKGNILERFSAQQFPDLHSELNLSSLELGDSALYFCASSVGPGVTEAFFGQGTRLTVV.

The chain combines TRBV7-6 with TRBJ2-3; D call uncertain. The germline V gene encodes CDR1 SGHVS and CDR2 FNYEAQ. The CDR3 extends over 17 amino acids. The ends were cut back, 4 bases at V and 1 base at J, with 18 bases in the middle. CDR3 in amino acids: CASSSSPRTAGTDTQYF. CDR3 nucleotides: TGTGCCAGCAGCTCCTCACCTCGCACTGCGGGCACAGATACGCAGTATTTT.

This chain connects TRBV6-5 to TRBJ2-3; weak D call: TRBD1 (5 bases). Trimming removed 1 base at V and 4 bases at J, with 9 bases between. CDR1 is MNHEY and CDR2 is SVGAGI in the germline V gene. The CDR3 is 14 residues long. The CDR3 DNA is TGTGCCAGCAGTTACTATGCAGGGCCAGATACGCAGTATTTT. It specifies CASSYYAGPDTQYF.

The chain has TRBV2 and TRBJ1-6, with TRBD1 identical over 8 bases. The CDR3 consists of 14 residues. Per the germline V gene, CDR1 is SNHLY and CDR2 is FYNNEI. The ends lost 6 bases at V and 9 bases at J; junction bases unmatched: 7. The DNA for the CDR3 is TGTGCCAGCAGGCTCGGACAGGGCATTTCACCCCTCCACTTT. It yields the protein CASRLGQGISPLHF.

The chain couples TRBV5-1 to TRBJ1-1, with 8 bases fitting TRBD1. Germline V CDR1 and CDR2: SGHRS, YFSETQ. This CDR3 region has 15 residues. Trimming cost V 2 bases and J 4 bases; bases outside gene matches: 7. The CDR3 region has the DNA TGCGCCAGCAGCTTCGTCGGACAGGGAACCACTGAAGCTTTCTTT. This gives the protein CASSFVGQGTTEAFF.